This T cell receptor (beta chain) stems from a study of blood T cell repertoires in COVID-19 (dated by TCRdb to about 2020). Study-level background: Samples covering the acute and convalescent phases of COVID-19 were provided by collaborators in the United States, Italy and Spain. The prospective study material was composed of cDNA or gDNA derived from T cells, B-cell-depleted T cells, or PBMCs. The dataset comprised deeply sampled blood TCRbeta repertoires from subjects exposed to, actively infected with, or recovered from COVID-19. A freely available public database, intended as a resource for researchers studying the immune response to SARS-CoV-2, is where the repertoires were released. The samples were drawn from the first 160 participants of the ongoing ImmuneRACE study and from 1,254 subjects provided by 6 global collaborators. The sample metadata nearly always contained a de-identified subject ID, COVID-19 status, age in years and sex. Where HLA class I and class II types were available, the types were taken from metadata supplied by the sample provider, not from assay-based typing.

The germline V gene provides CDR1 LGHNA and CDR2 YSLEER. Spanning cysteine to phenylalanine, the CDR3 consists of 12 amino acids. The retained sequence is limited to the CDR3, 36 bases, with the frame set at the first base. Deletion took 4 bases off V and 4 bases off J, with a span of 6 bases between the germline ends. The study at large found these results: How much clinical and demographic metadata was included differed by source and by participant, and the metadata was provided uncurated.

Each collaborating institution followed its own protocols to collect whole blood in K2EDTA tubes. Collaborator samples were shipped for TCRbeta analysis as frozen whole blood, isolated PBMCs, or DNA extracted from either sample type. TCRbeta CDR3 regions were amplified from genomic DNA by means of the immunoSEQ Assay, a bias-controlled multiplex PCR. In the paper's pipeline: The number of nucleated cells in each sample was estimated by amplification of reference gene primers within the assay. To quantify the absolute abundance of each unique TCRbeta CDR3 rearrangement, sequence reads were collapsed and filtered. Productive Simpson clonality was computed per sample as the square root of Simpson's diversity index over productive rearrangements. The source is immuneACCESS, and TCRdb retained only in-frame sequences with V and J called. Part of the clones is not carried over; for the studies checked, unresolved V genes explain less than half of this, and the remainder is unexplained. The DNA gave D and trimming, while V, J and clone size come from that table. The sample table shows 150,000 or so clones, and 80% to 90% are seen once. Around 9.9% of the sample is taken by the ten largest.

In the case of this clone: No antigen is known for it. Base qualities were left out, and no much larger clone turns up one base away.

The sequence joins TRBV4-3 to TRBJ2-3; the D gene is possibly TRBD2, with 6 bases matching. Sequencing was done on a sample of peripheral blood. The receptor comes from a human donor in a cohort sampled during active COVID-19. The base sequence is TGCGCCAGCAGCCGGGGGGCAGATACGCAGTATTTT. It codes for CASSRGADTQYF.